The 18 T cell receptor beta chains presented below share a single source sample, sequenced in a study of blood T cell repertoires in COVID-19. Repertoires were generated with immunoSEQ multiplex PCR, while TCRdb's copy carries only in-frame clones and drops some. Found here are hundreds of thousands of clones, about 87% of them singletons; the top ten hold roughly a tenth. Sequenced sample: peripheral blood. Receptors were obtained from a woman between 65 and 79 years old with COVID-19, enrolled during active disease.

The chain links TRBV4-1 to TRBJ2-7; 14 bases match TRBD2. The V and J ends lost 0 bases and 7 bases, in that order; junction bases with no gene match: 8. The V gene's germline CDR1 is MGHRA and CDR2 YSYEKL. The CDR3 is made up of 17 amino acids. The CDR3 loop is CASSQDIGTSGSQEQYF. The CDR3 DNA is TGCGCCAGCAGCCAAGACATCGGGACTAGCGGGAGCCAGGAGCAGTACTTC.

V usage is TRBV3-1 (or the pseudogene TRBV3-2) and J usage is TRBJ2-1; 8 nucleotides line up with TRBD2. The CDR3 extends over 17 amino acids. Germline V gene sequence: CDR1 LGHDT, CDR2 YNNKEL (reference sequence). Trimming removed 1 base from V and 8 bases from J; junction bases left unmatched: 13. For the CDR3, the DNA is TGTGCCAGCAGCCAAGTAGGCGGGGGGCGAATGGCGGATGAGCAGTTCTTC. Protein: CASSQVGGGRMADEQFF.

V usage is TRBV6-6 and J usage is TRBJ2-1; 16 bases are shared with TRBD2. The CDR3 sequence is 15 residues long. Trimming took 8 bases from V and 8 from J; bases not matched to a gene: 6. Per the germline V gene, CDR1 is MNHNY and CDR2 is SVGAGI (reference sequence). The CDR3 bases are TGTGCCAGCCGCGGGGGGACTAGCGGGAGGGATGAGCAGTTCTTC. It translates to CASRGGTSGRDEQFF.

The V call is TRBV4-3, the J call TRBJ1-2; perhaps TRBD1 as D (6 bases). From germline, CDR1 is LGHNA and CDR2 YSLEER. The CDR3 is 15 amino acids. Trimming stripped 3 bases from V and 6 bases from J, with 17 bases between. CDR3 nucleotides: TGCGCCAGCAGCCACTCGACAGGCCGGGGCAATGGCTACACCTTC. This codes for CASSHSTGRGNGYTF.

CDR3 residues: CASSSSQGRVSPLHF. CDR3 sequence (DNA): TGCGCCAGCAGCTCAAGCCAGGGGAGGGTTTCACCCCTCCACTTT. The chain employs TRBV5-1 and TRBJ1-6; maybe TRBD1 (6 bases). There are 15 residues in the CDR3. The V and J ends lost 3 bases and 9 bases respectively, with 16 bases between them. Germline V gene sequence: CDR1 SGHRS, CDR2 YFSETQ.

The CDR3 is CASSYGTTGRDTQYF. CDR3 DNA sequence: TGTGCCAGCAGTTACGGGACTACGGGGAGGGATACGCAGTATTTT. The V call is TRBV6-5, the J call TRBJ2-3, with 7 nucleotides matching TRBD2. This CDR3 has 15 residues. V dropped 2 bases and J dropped 6; count of bases not matched to a gene: 8. In germline, CDR1 is MNHEY, CDR2 SVGAGI.

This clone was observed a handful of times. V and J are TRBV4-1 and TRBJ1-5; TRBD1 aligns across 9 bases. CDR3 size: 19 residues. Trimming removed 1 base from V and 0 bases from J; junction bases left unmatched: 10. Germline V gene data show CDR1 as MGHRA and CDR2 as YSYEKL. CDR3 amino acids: CASSQGSGTGWDSNQPQHF. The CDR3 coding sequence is TGCGCCAGCAGCCAAGGTTCCGGGACAGGGTGGGATAGCAATCAGCCCCAGCATTTT.

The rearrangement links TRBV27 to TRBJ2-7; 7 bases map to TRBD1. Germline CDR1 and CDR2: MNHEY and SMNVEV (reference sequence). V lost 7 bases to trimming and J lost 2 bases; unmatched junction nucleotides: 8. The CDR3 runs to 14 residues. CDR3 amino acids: CASKIQGIPYEQYF. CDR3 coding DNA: TGTGCCAGCAAAATACAGGGGATACCCTACGAGCAGTACTTC.

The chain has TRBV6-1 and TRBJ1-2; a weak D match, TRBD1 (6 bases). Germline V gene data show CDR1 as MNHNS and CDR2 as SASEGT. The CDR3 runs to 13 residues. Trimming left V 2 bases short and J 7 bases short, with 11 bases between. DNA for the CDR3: TGTGCCAGCAGTGAAACGGGGGGCGGTGGCTACACCTTC. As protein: CASSETGGGGYTF.

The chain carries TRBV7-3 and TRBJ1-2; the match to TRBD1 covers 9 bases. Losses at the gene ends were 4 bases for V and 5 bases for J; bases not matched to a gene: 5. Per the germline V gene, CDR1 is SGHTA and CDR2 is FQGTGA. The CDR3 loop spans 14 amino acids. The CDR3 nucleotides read TGTGCCAGCAGCTCATCCGGGACAGGGTATGGCTACACCTTC. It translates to CASSSSGTGYGYTF.

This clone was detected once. CDR3 DNA sequence: TGCAGTGCCCCTAGGGGAACTGAAGCTTTCTTT. Encoded protein: CSAPRGTEAFF. The J gene is TRBJ1-1, the V gene TRBV20-1; D may be TRBD1 (5 bases). This CDR3 has 11 amino acids. V lost 6 bases and J lost 5, with 10 bases in between. In germline, CDR1 is DFQATT, CDR2 SNEGSKA (reference sequence).

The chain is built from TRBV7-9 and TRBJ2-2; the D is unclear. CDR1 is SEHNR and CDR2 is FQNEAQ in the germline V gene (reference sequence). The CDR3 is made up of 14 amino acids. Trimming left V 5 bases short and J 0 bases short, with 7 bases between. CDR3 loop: CASSRLANTGELFF. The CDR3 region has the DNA TGTGCCAGCAGCCGCCTAGCGAACACCGGGGAGCTGTTTTTT. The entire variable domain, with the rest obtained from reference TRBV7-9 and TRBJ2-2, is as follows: DTGVSQNPRHKITKRGQNVTFRCDPISEHNRLYWYRQTLGQGPEFLTYFQNEAQLEKSRLLSDRFSAERPKGSFSTLEIQRTEQGDSAMYLCASSRLANTGELFFGEGSRLTVL.

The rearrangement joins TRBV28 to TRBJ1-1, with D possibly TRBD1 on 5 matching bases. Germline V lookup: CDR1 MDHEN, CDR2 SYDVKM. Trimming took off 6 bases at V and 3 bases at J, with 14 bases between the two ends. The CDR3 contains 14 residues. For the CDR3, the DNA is TGTGCCAGCAGCGAGGAGCGCAGGGACACTGAAGCTTTCTTT. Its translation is CASSEERRDTEAFF.

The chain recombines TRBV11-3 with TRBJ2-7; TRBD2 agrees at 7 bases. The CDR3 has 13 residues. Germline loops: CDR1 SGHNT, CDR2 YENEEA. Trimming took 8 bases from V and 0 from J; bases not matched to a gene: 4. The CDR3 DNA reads TGTGCCAGCGAGAGCGGGGCCTCCTACGAGCAGTACTTC. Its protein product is CASESGASYEQYF.

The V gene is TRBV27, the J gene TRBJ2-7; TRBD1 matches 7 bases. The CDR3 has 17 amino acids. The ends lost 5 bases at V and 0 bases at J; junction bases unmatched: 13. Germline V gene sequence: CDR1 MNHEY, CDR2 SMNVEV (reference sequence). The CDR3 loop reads CASSRLTGTVFSYEQYF. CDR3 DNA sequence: TGTGCCAGCAGTCGCTTAACCGGGACAGTCTTCTCCTACGAGCAGTACTTC.

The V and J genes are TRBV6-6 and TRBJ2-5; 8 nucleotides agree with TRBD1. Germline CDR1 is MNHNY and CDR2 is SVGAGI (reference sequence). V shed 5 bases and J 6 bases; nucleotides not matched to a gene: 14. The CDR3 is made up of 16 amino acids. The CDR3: CASSPHQETGDQTQYF. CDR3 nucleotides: TGTGCCAGCAGTCCGCACCAGGAGACAGGGGACCAGACCCAGTACTTC.

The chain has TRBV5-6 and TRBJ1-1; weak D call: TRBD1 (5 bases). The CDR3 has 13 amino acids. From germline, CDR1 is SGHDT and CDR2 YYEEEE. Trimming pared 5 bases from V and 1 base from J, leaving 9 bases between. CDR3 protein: CASRYDRNTEAFF. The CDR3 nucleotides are TGTGCCAGCAGATACGACAGGAACACTGAAGCTTTCTTT.

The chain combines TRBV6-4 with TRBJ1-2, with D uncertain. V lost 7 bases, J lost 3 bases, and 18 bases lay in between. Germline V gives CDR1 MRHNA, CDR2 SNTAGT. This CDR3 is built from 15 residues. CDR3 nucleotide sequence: TGTGCCAGCAAACGCCCTGAGGGTTCGTACTATGGCTACACCTTC. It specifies CASKRPEGSYYGYTF.